The source of this T cell receptor (beta chain) is a study of blood T cell repertoires in COVID-19. Study summary: Collection of acute and convalescent COVID-19 samples took place in the United States, Italy and Spain. Nucleic acid was either cDNA or gDNA, and it came from T cells, B-cell-depleted T cells, or PBMCs.

Looked up from germline, CDR1 is SGHKS and CDR2 is YYEKEE (reference sequence). V lost 0 bases to trimming and J lost 8 bases; unmatched junction nucleotides: 7. This CDR3 region has 14 residues. This clone was detected only a few times. Authors' analysis steps: It was from reference gene primer amplification that nucleated cell counts were estimated. Some clones are missing from TCRdb's copy, which holds only in-frame ones; the method was immunoSEQ multiplex PCR. V and J calls plus clone size are reproduced from that table; the DNA served to infer D and trimming. The sample has approximately 100,000 clones, approximately 83% seen once.

V usage is TRBV5-5 and J usage is TRBJ1-2, with 7 bases matching TRBD1. The sequence was collected from a woman at least 80 years old with active or convalescent COVID-19. The source material was peripheral blood. In DNA, the CDR3 is TGTGCCAGCAGCTTGGGGGCGACAGGGCGGGGCTACACCTTC. Translated: CASSLGATGRGYTF.